The entry below describes one T cell receptor (beta chain). The sample comes from a study of blood T cell repertoires in COVID-19. Across the study: The origin of the acute and convalescent COVID-19 samples was the United States, Italy and Spain. PBMCs, B-cell-depleted T cells, or T cells were the source of the cDNA or gDNA that made up the material.

As handled by the study authors: It was from reference gene primer amplification that nucleated cell counts were estimated. Assay: immunoSEQ multiplex PCR; the TCRdb copy retains only in-frame clones and omits some. V and J calls and clone size are those listed in that table; D and trimming were worked out from the DNA. The sample contains 230,000 or so clones, over 75% of which appear only once. The receptor comes from a man aged 35 to 55 with active or convalescent COVID-19. Sequencing used peripheral blood.

As DNA, the CDR3 is TGTGCCACCAGTCGGGGGTCCACGGGGTACACTGAAGCTTTCTTT. Its translation is CATSRGSTGYTEAFF. The V gene is TRBV24-1, the J gene TRBJ1-1, with TRBD1 as a possible D gene (5 bases). The CDR3 runs to 15 residues. Germline V gives CDR1 KGHDR, CDR2 SFDVKD. V was pared by 6 bases and J by 3 bases, with 16 bases between.